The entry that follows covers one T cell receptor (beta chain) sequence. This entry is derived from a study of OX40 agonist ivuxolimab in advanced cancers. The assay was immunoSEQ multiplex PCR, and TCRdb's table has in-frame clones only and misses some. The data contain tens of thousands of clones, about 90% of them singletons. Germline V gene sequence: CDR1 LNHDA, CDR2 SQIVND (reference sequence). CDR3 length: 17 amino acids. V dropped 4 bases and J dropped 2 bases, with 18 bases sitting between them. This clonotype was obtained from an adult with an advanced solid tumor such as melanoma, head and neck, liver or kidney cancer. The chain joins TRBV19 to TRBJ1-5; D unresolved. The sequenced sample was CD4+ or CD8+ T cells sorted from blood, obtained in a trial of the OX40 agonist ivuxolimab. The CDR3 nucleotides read TGTGCCAGTAGTACCCCTTCGAGCCCCAAGGGCAATCAGCCCCAGCATTTT. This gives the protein CASSTPSSPKGNQPQHF.